The TCR beta chain described here comes from a study of T-cell reconstitution after alpha-beta-depleted transplantation in children. General study findings and limits: The origin of alpha-beta T cells about two months after transplant was reportedly several hundred expanded graft clones. Most T-cell counts and diversity one year after the transplant came from T cells that were newly produced.

CDR3 length: 13 amino acids. Germline CDR1 and CDR2: SGHTA and FQGTGA. Trimming took off 2 bases at V and 6 bases at J, with 7 bases between the two ends. As to this clonotype: Its antigen is currently unknown.

Preparation of the TCRbeta library involved a method that used unique molecular identifiers. TCRdb recomputed calls from the PCR reads with MiXCR, one row per CDR3 protein. The data show 250,000 to 400,000 distinct CDR3 sequences, around 25% seen once. The clonotype originates from a male patient under 18 who had a stem cell transplant for acute lymphoblastic leukemia, so the T cells may come from the graft donor. Sequencing used PBMCs, mostly from graft donor cells, obtained 180 days after TCRalphabeta/CD19-depleted stem cell transplant. The chain recombines TRBV7-3 with TRBJ2-2; D might be TRBD1 or TRBD2, each matching 5 bases. The CDR3 spells CASSLPGPGELFF. In DNA form, the CDR3 reads TGTGCCAGCAGCTTACCGGGACCCGGGGAGCTGTTTTTT.